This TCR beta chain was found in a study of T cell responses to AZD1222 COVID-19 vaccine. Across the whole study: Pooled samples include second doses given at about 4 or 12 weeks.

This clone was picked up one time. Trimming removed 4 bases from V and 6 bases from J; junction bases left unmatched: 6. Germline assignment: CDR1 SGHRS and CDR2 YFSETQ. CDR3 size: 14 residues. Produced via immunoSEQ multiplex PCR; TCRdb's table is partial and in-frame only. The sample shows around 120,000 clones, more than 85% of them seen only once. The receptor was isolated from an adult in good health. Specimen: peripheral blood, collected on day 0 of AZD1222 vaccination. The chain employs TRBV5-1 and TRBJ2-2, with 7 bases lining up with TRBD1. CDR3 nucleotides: TGCGCCAGCAGCACATCCACAGGGGCCGGGGAGCTGTTTTTT. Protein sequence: CASSTSTGAGELFF.